Here is one T cell receptor (beta chain) with its context. What it binds is unknown. This specimen belongs to a study of T cell responses to AZD1222 COVID-19 vaccine. Here immunoSEQ multiplex PCR was the method, and the copy in TCRdb shows in-frame clones only, minus some. The data hold fewer than 100,000 clones, with approximately 84% observed a single time. Pooling of second doses given at about 4 or about 12 weeks was done. Study-level results: CD4 TCRs associated with vaccination spanned spike, dominating at 160-218 and 743-854. Seropositive AZD1222 recipients at baseline numbered only 5 or 6.

J gave up 4 bases and V 5 bases, and 7 bases lay outside the gene matches. The CDR3 contains 14 residues. Germline CDR1 and CDR2: SQVTM and ANQGSEA. This sequence originates from an adult who received the AZD1222 COVID-19 vaccine. This chain uses TRBV29-1 with TRBJ2-3; 9 bases are a match to TRBD1. Here the sequenced sample was peripheral blood, taken 28 days after the second AZD1222 dose. The CDR3 DNA follows: TGCAGCGTTAGGGGGACAGGGTTTCCAGATACGCAGTATTTT. Amino acid sequence: CSVRGTGFPDTQYF.